This passage covers 5 T cell receptor beta chains from one sample sequenced in a study of cytomegalovirus exposure and HLA in healthy donors (dated by TCRdb to 2016 to 2017). Libraries were made using the immunoSEQ multiplex PCR assay. A mixture of 60 forward primers for TCR Vbeta segments and 13 reverse primers for TCR Jbeta segments was used in the multiplex PCR. The immuneACCESS repertoire file appears here via TCRdb, limited to in-frame rearrangements. These files lack a portion of the clones; in checked studies, under half of the deficit traces to unresolved V genes, and the cause of the others is not known. This sample comprises some 130,000 clones, approximately 82% of them detected only once. The ten largest account for roughly 2.7% of the sample. The sample consisted of PBMCs. These receptors all come from a man aged 50-60 years in good health and CMV-seronegative.

V and J are TRBV23-1 and TRBJ2-7; 9 nucleotides align to TRBD1. TRBV23-1 is identified as an open reading frame with a role that is uncertain. The CDR3 totals 17 residues. Trimming removed 8 bases from V and 5 bases from J; junction bases left unmatched: 19. CDR3 bases: TGCGCCAGCGGACGGGGCTACAGGGGGCGAAGCTTGCACGAGCAGTACTTC. Protein: CASGRGYRGRSLHEQYF.

The V gene is TRBV7-8, the J gene TRBJ2-5; 9 bases are a match to TRBD1. V dropped 6 bases and J dropped 3; count of bases not matched to a gene: 5. From germline, CDR1 is SGHVS and CDR2 FQNEAQ. The CDR3 is 14 amino acids. The CDR3 protein is CASRDRGSEETQYF. For the CDR3, the DNA is TGTGCCAGCAGGGACAGGGGTTCGGAAGAGACCCAGTACTTC.

This clone was observed a few times. This sequence joins TRBV7-2 and TRBJ1-1; D unclear. CDR3 length: 13 residues. Germline-derived CDR1 and CDR2 are SGHTA and FQGNSA. V lost 6 bases, J lost 0 bases, and 8 bases lay in between. CDR3 residues: CASSIAVNTEAFF. CDR3 DNA: TGTGCCAGCAGTATAGCAGTGAACACTGAAGCTTTCTTT.

The chain has TRBV7-2 and TRBJ2-7, with D possibly TRBD1 on 6 matching bases. V lost 1 base and J 0 bases, leaving 10 bases between the germline ends. Germline V gene sequence: CDR1 SGHTA, CDR2 FQGNSA. The CDR3 is 15 amino acids. The CDR3 sequence is CASSLGTASSYEQYF. The DNA of the CDR3 is TGTGCCAGCAGCTTAGGGACAGCGAGCTCCTACGAGCAGTACTTC.

This CDR3 reads CASSLGQGIETQYF. The CDR3 DNA follows: TGCGCCAGCAGCTTGGGACAGGGAATTGAGACCCAGTACTTC. The V gene is TRBV5-1, the J gene TRBJ2-5; TRBD1 aligns across 7 bases. Germline V gene sequence: CDR1 SGHRS, CDR2 YFSETQ. This CDR3 comprises 14 residues. The V segment lost 0 bases and the J segment 5 bases; nucleotides outside the gene matches: 4.